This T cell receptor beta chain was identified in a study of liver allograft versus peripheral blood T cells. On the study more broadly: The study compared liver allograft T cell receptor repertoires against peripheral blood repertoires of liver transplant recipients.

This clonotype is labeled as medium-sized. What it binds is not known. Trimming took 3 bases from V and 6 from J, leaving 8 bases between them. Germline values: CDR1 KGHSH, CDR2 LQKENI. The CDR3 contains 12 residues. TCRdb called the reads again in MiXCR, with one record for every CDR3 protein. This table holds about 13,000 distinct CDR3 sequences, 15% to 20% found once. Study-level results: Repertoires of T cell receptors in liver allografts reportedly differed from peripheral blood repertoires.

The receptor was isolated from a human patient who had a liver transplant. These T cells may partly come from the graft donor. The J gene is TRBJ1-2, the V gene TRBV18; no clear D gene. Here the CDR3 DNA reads TGTGCCAGCTCACCCAGTAGGGATGGCTACACCTTC. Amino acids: CASSPSRDGYTF. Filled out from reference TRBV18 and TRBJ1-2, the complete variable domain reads NAGVMQNPRHLVRRRGQEARLRCSPMKGHSHVYWYRQLPEEGLKFMVYLQKENIIDESGMPKERFSAEFPKEGPSILRIQQVVRGDSAAYFCASSPSRDGYTFGSGTRLTVV.